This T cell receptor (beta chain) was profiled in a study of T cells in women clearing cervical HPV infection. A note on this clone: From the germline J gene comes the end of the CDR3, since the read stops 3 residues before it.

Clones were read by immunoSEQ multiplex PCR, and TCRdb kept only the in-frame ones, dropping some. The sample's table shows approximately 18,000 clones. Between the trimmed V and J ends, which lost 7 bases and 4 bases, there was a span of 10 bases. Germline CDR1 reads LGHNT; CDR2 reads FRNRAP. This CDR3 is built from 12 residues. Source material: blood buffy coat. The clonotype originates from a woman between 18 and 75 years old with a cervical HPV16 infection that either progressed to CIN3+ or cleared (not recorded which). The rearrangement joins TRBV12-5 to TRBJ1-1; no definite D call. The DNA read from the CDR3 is TGTGCTAGTGCCGTAGCCCGCACTGAA. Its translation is CASAVARTE. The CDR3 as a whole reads CASAVARTEAFF.